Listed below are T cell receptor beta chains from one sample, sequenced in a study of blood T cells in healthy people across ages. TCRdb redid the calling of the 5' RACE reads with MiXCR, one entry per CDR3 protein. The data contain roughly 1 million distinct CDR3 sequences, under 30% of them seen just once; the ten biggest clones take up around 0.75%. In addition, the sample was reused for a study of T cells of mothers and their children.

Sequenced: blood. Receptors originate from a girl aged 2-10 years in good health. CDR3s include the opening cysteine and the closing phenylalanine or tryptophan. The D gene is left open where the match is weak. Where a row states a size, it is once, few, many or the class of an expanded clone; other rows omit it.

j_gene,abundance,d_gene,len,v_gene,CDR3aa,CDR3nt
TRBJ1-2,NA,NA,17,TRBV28,CASSLPHRAARLNGYTF,TGTGCCAGCAGTTTACCGCACCGCGCAGCCCGTCTAAATGGCTACACCTTC
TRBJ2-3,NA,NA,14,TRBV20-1,CSHLEWQGTDTQYF,TGCAGTCACCTGGAATGGCAGGGCACAGATACGCAGTATTTT
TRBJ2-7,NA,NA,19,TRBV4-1,CASSQDLGLEITDGYEQYF,TGCGCCAGCAGCCAAGATTTGGGACTTGAGATAACCGATGGATACGAGCAGTACTTC
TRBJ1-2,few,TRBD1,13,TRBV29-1,CSVGGQEPYGYTF,TGCAGCGTGGGGGGACAGGAACCCTATGGCTACACCTTC
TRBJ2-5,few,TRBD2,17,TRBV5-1,CASSLSPLAGVSETQYF,TGCGCCAGCAGCTTGTCCCCACTAGCGGGAGTGTCGGAGACCCAGTACTTC
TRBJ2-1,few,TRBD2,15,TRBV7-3,CASSFTGLANNEQFF,TGTGCCAGCAGCTTCACGGGACTAGCCAACAATGAGCAGTTCTTC
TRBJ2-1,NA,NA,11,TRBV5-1,CASSKNNEQFF,TGCGCCAGCAGCAAAAACAATGAGCAGTTCTTC
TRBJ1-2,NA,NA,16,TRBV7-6,CASSAALGGGPYGYTF,TGTGCCAGCAGCGCCGCCCTGGGTGGGGGCCCCTATGGCTACACCTTC
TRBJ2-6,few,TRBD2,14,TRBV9,CASSGISGANVLTF,TGTGCCAGTAGCGGGATCTCTGGGGCCAACGTCCTGACTTTC
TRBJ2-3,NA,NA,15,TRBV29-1,CSVGTNGEGGDTQYF,TGCAGCGTTGGAACGAACGGGGAAGGAGGAGATACGCAGTATTTT
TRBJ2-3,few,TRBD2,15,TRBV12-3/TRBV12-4,CASSSSGTSGTREYF,TGTGCCAGCAGTTCCTCCGGGACTAGCGGTACCAGGGAGTATTTT
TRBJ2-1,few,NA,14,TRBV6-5,CASSDSSSYNEQFF,TGTGCCAGCAGCGACTCGAGCTCCTACAATGAGCAGTTCTTC
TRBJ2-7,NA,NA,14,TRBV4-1,CASSSRTPSYEQYF,TGCGCCAGCAGCTCCCGGACACCGTCCTACGAGCAGTACTTC
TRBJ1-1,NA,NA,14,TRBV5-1,CASSSDPGGTEAFF,TGCGCCAGCAGTTCCGACCCTGGGGGCACTGAAGCTTTCTTT
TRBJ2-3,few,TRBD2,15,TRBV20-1,CSAGTSGRFTDTQYF,TGCAGTGCTGGGACTAGCGGAAGATTCACAGATACGCAGTATTTT
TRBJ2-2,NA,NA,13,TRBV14,CASSQVRAGELFF,TGTGCCAGCAGCCAAGTGAGGGCCGGGGAGCTGTTTTTT
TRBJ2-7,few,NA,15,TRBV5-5,CASSLATEVSYEQYF,TGTGCCAGCAGCTTGGCCACTGAGGTATCGTACGAGCAGTACTTC
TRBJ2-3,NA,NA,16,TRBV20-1,CSASLYGRGGTDTQYF,TGCAGTGCTAGTCTCTACGGGCGGGGAGGCACAGATACGCAGTATTTT
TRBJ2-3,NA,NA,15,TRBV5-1,CASSLGPQGADTQYF,TGCGCCAGCAGCTTAGGCCCTCAGGGCGCAGATACGCAGTATTTT
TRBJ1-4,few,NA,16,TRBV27,CASGSYFFTTTEKLFF,TGTGCCAGCGGATCTTACTTTTTTACTACCACTGAAAAACTGTTTTTT
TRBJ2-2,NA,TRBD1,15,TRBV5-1,CASRRDRGRPGELFF,TGCGCCAGCAGAAGGGACAGGGGGCGCCCCGGGGAGCTGTTTTTT
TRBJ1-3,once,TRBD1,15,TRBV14,CASSRDRVSGNTIYF,TGTGCCAGCAGCCGAGACAGGGTCTCTGGAAACACCATATATTTT
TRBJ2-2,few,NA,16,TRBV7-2,CASSSVGGLGTGELFF,TGTGCCAGCAGCTCAGTAGGGGGGCTCGGCACCGGGGAGCTGTTTTTT
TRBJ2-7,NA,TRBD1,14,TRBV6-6,CASSYFGQGYEQYF,TGTGCCAGCAGTTACTTCGGACAGGGGTACGAGCAGTACTTC
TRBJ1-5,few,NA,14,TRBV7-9,CASSLFGSNQPQHF,TGTGCCAGCAGCTTATTTGGGAGCAATCAGCCCCAGCATTTT
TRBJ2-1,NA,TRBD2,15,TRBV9,CASTPVVAGVPEQFF,TGTGCCAGCACGCCGGTGGTAGCGGGAGTTCCTGAGCAGTTCTTC
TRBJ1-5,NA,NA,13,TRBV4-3,CASSKRINQPQHF,TGCGCCAGCAGCAAACGGATCAATCAGCCCCAGCATTTT
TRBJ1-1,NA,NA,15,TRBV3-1,CASSPDGHSGTEAFF,TGTGCCAGCAGCCCCGACGGACACAGTGGTACTGAAGCTTTCTTT
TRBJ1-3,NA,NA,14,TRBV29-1,CSVEGAPSGNTIYF,TGCAGCGTTGAAGGGGCTCCCTCTGGAAACACCATATATTTT
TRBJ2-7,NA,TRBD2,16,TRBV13,CASSLGPSGENYEQYF,TGTGCCAGCAGCTTAGGGCCCAGCGGGGAAAACTACGAGCAGTACTTC
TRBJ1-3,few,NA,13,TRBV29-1,CSVAGISGNTIYF,TGCAGCGTTGCGGGGATCTCTGGAAACACCATATATTTT
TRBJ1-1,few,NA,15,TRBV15,CATSKRTQLNTEAFF,TGTGCCACCAGCAAGAGGACGCAACTGAACACTGAAGCTTTCTTT
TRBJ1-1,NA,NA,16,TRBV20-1,CSARDYRGGPNTEAFF,TGCAGTGCTAGAGATTACCGAGGTGGACCGAACACTGAAGCTTTCTTT
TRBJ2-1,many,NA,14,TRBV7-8,CASSPGTSNNEQFF,TGTGCCAGCAGCCCGGGCACGTCCAACAATGAGCAGTTCTTC
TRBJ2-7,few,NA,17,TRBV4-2,CASSQDSETGRSYEQYF,TGTGCCAGCAGCCAAGATTCAGAGACAGGGAGGTCCTACGAGCAGTACTTC
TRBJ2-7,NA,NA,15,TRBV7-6,CASSPGQDLSYEQYF,TGTGCCAGCAGCCCTGGACAAGACCTCTCCTACGAGCAGTACTTC
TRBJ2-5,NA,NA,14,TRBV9,CASSAGQIQETQYF,TGTGCCAGCAGCGCCGGACAGATCCAAGAGACCCAGTACTTC
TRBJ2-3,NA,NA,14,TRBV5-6,CASSLVGHSDTQYF,TGTGCCAGCAGCTTGGTTGGACATTCAGATACGCAGTATTTT
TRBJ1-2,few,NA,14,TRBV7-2,CASSSSPGSGGYTF,TGTGCCAGCAGCTCATCTCCAGGGTCCGGTGGCTACACCTTC
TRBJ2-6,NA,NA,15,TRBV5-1,CASSSGTTGANVLTF,TGCGCCAGCAGCAGTGGGACGACTGGGGCCAACGTCCTGACTTTC
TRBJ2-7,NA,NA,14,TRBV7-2,CASSWGLTSYEQYF,TGTGCCAGCAGCTGGGGCTTAACGTCCTACGAGCAGTACTTC
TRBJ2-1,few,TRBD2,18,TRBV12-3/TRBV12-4,CASSKLAGGLGSYNEQFF,TGTGCCAGCAGTAAACTAGCGGGGGGCTTGGGCTCCTACAATGAGCAGTTCTTC
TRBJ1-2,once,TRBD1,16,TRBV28,CASISAGTGANYGYTF,TGTGCCAGCATATCGGCCGGGACAGGGGCTAACTATGGCTACACCTTC
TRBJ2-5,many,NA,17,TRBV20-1,CSASHTSFVTHPGTQYF,TGCAGTGCTAGCCACACCAGTTTCGTGACTCATCCGGGGACCCAGTACTTC
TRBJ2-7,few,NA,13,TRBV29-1,CSVADSLSYEQYF,TGCAGCGTTGCTGACTCATTATCCTACGAGCAGTACTTC
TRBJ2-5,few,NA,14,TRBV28,CASIDTRRTRTQYF,TGTGCCAGCATTGACACCCGACGGACGCGGACCCAGTACTTC
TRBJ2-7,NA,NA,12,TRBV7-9,CASSPTGFEQYF,TGTGCCAGCAGCCCGACGGGGTTCGAGCAGTACTTC
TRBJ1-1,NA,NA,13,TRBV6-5,CASSYSSPTGAFF,TGTGCCAGCAGTTACTCGAGTCCCACGGGAGCTTTCTTT
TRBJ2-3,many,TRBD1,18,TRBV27,CASSPLQGVPLSTDTQYF,TGTGCCAGCAGTCCGTTACAGGGGGTCCCTTTGAGCACAGATACGCAGTATTTT
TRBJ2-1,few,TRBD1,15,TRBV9,CASSVNQGARNEQFF,TGTGCCAGCAGCGTTAACCAGGGGGCACGGAATGAGCAGTTCTTC
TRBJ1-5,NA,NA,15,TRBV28,CASSLGQGGDQPQHF,TGTGCCAGCAGTTTAGGTCAGGGAGGAGATCAGCCCCAGCATTTT
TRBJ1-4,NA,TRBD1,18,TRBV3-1,CASSGRDRVNKFDEKLFF,TGTGCCAGCAGCGGCCGGGACAGGGTTAACAAATTTGATGAAAAACTGTTTTTT
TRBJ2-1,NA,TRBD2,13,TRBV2,CASGGRQGLGQFF,TGTGCCAGCGGCGGGAGGCAGGGGTTGGGGCAGTTCTTC
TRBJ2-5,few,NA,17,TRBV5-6,CASSLMRFFGGIETQYF,TGTGCCAGCAGCTTGATGCGCTTTTTTGGCGGGATTGAGACCCAGTACTTC
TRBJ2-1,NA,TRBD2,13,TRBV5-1,CASSVTSGGKQFF,TGCGCCAGCAGCGTGACTAGCGGGGGTAAACAGTTCTTC
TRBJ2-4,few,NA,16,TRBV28,CASSLLSGLAKNIQYF,TGTGCCAGCAGCCTCCTGAGCGGCCTAGCCAAAAACATTCAGTACTTC
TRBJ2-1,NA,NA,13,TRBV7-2,CASTQSGYNEQFF,TGTGCCAGCACTCAGTCAGGTTACAATGAGCAGTTCTTC
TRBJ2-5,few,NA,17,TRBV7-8,CASSLPWVAGQQETQYF,TGTGCCAGCAGCTTACCATGGGTGGCGGGGCAGCAAGAGACCCAGTACTTC
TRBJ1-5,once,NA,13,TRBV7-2,CASSPEFTQPQHF,TGTGCCAGCAGCCCCGAATTCACTCAGCCCCAGCATTTT
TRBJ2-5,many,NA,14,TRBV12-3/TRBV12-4,CASSLQAAQETQYF,TGTGCCAGCAGTTTACAAGCGGCTCAAGAGACCCAGTACTTC